This T cell receptor (beta chain) was obtained from a study of blood T cell repertoires in COVID-19. Seattle's enrolled individuals joined amid active infection and were then monitored longitudinally. This clone came up a few times. Method: immunoSEQ multiplex PCR; TCRdb's copy keeps in-frame clones and lacks some. Of roughly 180,000 clones listed, about 81% are singletons. This CDR3 is built from 15 residues. The germline CDR1 and CDR2 sequences are ENHRY and SYGVKD. Trimming removed 4 bases from V and 5 bases from J; junction bases left unmatched: 7. This clonotype was sampled from a woman older than 75 with COVID-19, enrolled during active disease. The sequenced sample consisted of peripheral blood. The chain has TRBV10-3 and TRBJ2-2, with 7 bases aligning to TRBD1. This CDR3 reads CAISGQGGDTGELFF. Written as DNA, the CDR3 is TGTGCCATCAGTGGTCAAGGGGGCGATACCGGGGAGCTGTTTTTT.